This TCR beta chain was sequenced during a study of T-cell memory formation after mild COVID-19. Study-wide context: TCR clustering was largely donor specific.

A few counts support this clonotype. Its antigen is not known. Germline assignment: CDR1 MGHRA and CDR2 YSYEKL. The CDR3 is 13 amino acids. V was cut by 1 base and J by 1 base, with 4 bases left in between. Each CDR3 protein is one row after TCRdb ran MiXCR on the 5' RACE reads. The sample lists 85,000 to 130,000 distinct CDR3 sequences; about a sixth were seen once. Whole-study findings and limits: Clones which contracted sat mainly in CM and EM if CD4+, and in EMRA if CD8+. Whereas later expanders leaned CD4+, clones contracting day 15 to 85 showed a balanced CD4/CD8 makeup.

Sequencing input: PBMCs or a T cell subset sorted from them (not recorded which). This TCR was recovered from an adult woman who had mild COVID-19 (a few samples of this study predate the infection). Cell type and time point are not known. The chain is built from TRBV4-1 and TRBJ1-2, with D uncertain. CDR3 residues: CASSQASNYGYTF. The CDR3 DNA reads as TGCGCCAGCAGCCAAGCGAGTAACTATGGCTACACCTTC.